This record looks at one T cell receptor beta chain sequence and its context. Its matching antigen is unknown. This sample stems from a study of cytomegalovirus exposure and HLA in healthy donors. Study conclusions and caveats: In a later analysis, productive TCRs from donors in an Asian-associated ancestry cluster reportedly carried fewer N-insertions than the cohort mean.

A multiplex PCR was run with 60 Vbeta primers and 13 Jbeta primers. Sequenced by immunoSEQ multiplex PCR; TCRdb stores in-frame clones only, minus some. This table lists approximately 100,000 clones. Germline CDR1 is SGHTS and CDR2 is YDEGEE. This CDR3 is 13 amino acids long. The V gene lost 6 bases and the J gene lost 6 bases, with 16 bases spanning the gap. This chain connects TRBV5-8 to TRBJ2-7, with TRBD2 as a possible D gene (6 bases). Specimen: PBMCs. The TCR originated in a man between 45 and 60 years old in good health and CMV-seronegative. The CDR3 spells CASNRGTQSEQYF. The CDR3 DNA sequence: TGTGCCAGCAACCGCGGGACTCAAAGCGAGCAGTACTTC.